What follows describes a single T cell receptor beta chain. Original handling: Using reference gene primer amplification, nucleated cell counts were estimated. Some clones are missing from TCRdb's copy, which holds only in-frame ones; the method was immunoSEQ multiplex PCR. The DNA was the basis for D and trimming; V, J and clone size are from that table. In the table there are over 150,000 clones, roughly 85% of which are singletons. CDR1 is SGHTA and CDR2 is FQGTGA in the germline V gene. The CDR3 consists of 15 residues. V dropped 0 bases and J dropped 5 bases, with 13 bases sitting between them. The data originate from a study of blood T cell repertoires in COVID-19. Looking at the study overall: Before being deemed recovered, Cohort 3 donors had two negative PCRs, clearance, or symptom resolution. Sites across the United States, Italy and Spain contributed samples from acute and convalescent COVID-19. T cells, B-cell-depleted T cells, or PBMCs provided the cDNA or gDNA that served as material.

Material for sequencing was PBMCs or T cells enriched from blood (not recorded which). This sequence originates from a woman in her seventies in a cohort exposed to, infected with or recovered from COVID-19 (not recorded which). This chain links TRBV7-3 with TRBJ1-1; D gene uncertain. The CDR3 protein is CASSLTYGSGTEAFF. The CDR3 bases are TGTGCCAGCAGCTTAACGTATGGGTCGGGGACTGAAGCTTTCTTT.